This TCR beta chain was captured in a study of blood T cell repertoires in COVID-19. The wider study: In each case, the material was cDNA or gDNA derived from T cells, B-cell-depleted T cells, or PBMCs.

Per the study methods: Nucleated cell number was recorded as an estimate derived from reference gene primer amplification. Sequencing used immunoSEQ multiplex PCR; TCRdb keeps in-frame clones, though not all of them. That table supplies the V and J calls and clone size; D and trimming were determined from the DNA. The sample holds fewer than 250,000 clones; around 80% are singletons and the top ten take around 12%. This TCR came from a woman aged 45 to 65 with acute or convalescent COVID-19. Specimen: peripheral blood.

The CDR3 region is CASSLGRGSEKLFF. The CDR3 nucleotides read TGTGCCAGCAGCTTGGGTAGGGGGAGTGAAAAACTGTTTTTT. The chain uses TRBV5-8 and TRBJ1-4; D possibly corresponds to TRBD1 (6 bases). Trimming pared 0 bases from V and 7 bases from J, leaving 10 bases between. This CDR3 has 14 amino acids. Germline CDR1 is SGHTS and CDR2 is YDEGEE.